The source of this TCR beta chain is a study of blood T cell repertoires in COVID-19. Study-wide context: There were acute and convalescent COVID-19 samples, and they came from the United States, Italy and Spain. The analysed material was cDNA or gDNA that came from T cells, B-cell-depleted T cells, or PBMCs.

Per the study methods: Quantification of nucleated cells was approximated via reference gene primer amplification. Generated by immunoSEQ multiplex PCR, the TCRdb table keeps only in-frame clones and is missing some. The DNA gave D and trimming, while V, J and clone size come from that table. The data contain 80,000 to 100,000 clones, about 84% of them singletons. Trimming shortened V by 1 base and J by 0 bases, and 4 bases separated the two germline ends. The CDR3 sequence is 12 residues long. CDR1 is SQVTM, CDR2 ANQGSEA, per germline. This TCR was recovered from a man in his fifties or sixties with acute or convalescent COVID-19. The V and J genes are TRBV29-1 and TRBJ2-7; D is undetermined. Sequencing used peripheral blood. The CDR3 sequence: CSVEGASYEQYF. Written as DNA, the CDR3 is TGCAGCGTTGAAGGCGCCTCCTACGAGCAGTACTTC.